Each of the 25 T cell receptor beta chains below was sequenced from the same sample in a study of T cells expressing NK-cell markers. TCRdb re-analyzed the 5' RACE reads; it lists each CDR3 protein once, without DNA. This table lists fewer than 550,000 distinct CDR3 sequences. Sequencing input: blood T cells: a sorted CD56 or NKG2C T cell subset, CD4+ or CD8+ T cells, or bulk PBMC T cells (not recorded which). The receptors originated from a woman between 45 and 60 years old in good health.

This chain uses TRBV6-1 with TRBJ2-1. Germline V lookup: CDR1 MNHNS, CDR2 SASEGT. The CDR3 totals 11 residues. The CDR3 loop is CASMWLNEQFF.

V and J are TRBV7-8 and TRBJ1-1. This CDR3 has 15 residues. Germline V gene lookup returns CDR1 SGHVS and CDR2 FQNEAQ. The CDR3 here is CASSHRDGRGTEAFF.

The chain joins TRBV5-1 to TRBJ2-2; TCRdb selects TRBD1, and the lack of DNA leaves this call unchecked. From germline, CDR1 is SGHRS and CDR2 YFSETQ. The CDR3 totals 16 residues. CDR3 amino acids: CASSLASFGGPGELFF.

This chain uses TRBV12-3 or TRBV12-4 with TRBJ2-1; TCRdb proposes TRBD1, but this gene call is untestable without DNA. This CDR3 has 14 amino acids. Here the CDR3 reads CASSSNGGYNEQFF.

The chain is built from TRBV10-3 and TRBJ2-1; TCRdb's assignment of TRBD1 cannot be checked, as there is no DNA. The CDR3 extends over 17 amino acids. The germline CDR1 and CDR2 sequences are ENHRY and SYGVKD. This chain's CDR3 is CAISETGPGGGYNEQFF.

The chain is built from TRBV5-1 and TRBJ2-5; TCRdb returns TRBD2, unconfirmable since there is no DNA. Germline V gene data show CDR1 as SGHRS and CDR2 as YFSETQ. This CDR3 is built from 15 residues. CDR3 sequence reads: CASSFGLVTKETQYF. The full variable domain, its missing parts supplied by reference TRBV5-1 and TRBJ2-5, is KAGVTQTPRYLIKTRGQQVTLSCSPISGHRSVSWYQQTPGQGLQFLFEYFSETQRNKGNFPGRFSGRQFSNSRSEMNVSTLELGDSALYLCASSFGLVTKETQYFGPGTRLLVL.

The chain has TRBV5-1 and TRBJ2-7; TCRdb's D gene call, TRBD1, goes unchecked for lack of DNA. The CDR3 loop spans 17 amino acids. Germline V gives CDR1 SGHRS, CDR2 YFSETQ. CDR3 amino acids: CASSLVAGTGTTYEQYF. The full variable domain, in which reference TRBV5-1 and TRBJ2-7 provide the parts outside the CDR3, is KAGVTQTPRYLIKTRGQQVTLSCSPISGHRSVSWYQQTPGQGLQFLFEYFSETQRNKGNFPGRFSGRQFSNSRSEMNVSTLELGDSALYLCASSLVAGTGTTYEQYFGPGTRLTVT.

The CDR3 is CSAKLAGELNIQYF. The chain has TRBV20-1 and TRBJ2-4; absent DNA, TCRdb's TRBD2 call cannot be checked. This CDR3 contains 14 residues. The germline CDR1 and CDR2 sequences are DFQATT and SNEGSKA (reference sequence).

The V call is TRBV5-6, the J call TRBJ2-7; TCRdb picks TRBD1, but there is no DNA to check that call. Germline-derived CDR1 and CDR2 are SGHDT and YYEEEE. The CDR3 contains 16 residues. CDR3 sequence: CASSRGQGQGSYEQYF.

V and J are TRBV4-1 and TRBJ2-7; TCRdb's D gene call, TRBD1, goes unchecked for lack of DNA. CDR1 is MGHRA and CDR2 is YSYEKL in the germline V gene. CDR3 length: 16 amino acids. The CDR3 sequence is CASSQGIQGATYEQYF.

The genes are TRBV5-5 and TRBJ2-1; without DNA, the TCRdb call of TRBD1 cannot be checked. Germline V gene lookup returns CDR1 SGHKS and CDR2 YYEKEE (reference sequence). This CDR3 comprises 16 residues. The CDR3 loop is CASSLVGDRGYNEQFF.

V gene TRBV2 combines with J gene TRBJ1-6; the D call from TCRdb, TRBD1, cannot be confirmed without DNA. CDR1 and CDR2 from the germline V gene are SNHLY and FYNNEI. The CDR3 is made up of 17 amino acids. CDR3 sequence reads: CASSDGTGGSYNSPLHF. The full variable domain, completed using reference TRBV2 and TRBJ1-6, is EPEVTQTPSHQVTQMGQEVILRCVPISNHLYFYWYRQILGQKVEFLVSFYNNEISEKSEIFDDQFSVERPDGSNFTLKIRSTKLEDSAMYFCASSDGTGGSYNSPLHFGNGTRLTVT.

The chain links TRBV7-9 to TRBJ2-1. The CDR3 spans 11 residues. The germline V gene has CDR1 SEHNR and CDR2 FQNEAQ (reference sequence). The CDR3 loop reads CASSLEGEQFF.

The chain carries TRBV4-2 and TRBJ2-1; no DNA is available, so the TRBD1 call from TCRdb remains unchecked. Germline CDR1 is LGHNA and CDR2 is YNFKEQ. This CDR3 comprises 16 residues. This CDR3 is CASSQEGDGGVNEQFF.

The V call is TRBV20-1, the J call TRBJ2-7; the TRBD2 assignment by TCRdb is unverifiable without DNA. The germline V gene has CDR1 DFQATT and CDR2 SNEGSKA (reference sequence). The CDR3 extends over 15 amino acids. The CDR3 is CSARAGGRASYEQYF.

V and J are TRBV28 and TRBJ2-1; the TCRdb call, TRBD1, lacks DNA for checking. This CDR3 has 19 residues. Germline V lookup: CDR1 MDHEN, CDR2 SYDVKM. Here the CDR3 reads CASSSTSGKRKASYNEQFF.

The chain links TRBV11-1 to TRBJ2-1; TCRdb designates TRBD2, a call that cannot be tested without DNA. Looked up from germline, CDR1 is SGHAT and CDR2 is FQDESV (reference sequence). There are 15 residues in the CDR3. CDR3 sequence reads: CAINVQLAGVGEQFF.

The CDR3 spells CASRGIGTEKRYEQYF. V and J are TRBV12-3 or TRBV12-4 and TRBJ2-7; TCRdb names TRBD1, which stays unverified in the absence of DNA. There are 16 residues in the CDR3.

This sequence joins TRBV3-1 and TRBJ2-5; TCRdb's D call, TRBD2, is unchecked because there is no DNA. The CDR3 has 14 residues. The germline gives CDR1 LGHDT, CDR2 YNNKEL (reference sequence). CDR3 in amino acids: CASSGPGLEETQYF.

V gene TRBV10-3 combines with J gene TRBJ2-1; the TCRdb call, TRBD1, lacks DNA for checking. Looked up from germline, CDR1 is ENHRY and CDR2 is SYGVKD. This CDR3 contains 12 residues. The chain's CDR3 is CATTGINNEQFF.

This chain joins TRBV4-1 and TRBJ2-4; TCRdb reports TRBD1, a call that lacks DNA to check it against. The CDR3 is 12 residues long. Looked up from germline, CDR1 is MGHRA and CDR2 is YSYEKL. CDR3 residues: CASRGVLNIQYF.

CDR3 loop: CAWRGQGYNSPLHF. V is TRBV30 and J is TRBJ1-6. CDR3 length: 14 amino acids. Per the germline V gene, CDR1 is GTSNPN and CDR2 is SVGIG (reference sequence).

V usage is TRBV2 and J usage is TRBJ1-2. The germline CDR1 and CDR2 sequences are SNHLY and FYNNEI. The CDR3 sequence is 13 residues long. The CDR3 loop is CASRADLLYGYTF.

This rearrangement joins TRBV20-1 to TRBJ1-1; TCRdb calls TRBD1, which cannot be checked without DNA. Germline V gene lookup returns CDR1 DFQATT and CDR2 SNEGSKA (reference sequence). There are 14 residues in the CDR3. The CDR3 spells CSARDQKLTGKAFF.

The chain links TRBV6-5 to TRBJ1-1; no DNA is available, so the TRBD1 call from TCRdb remains unchecked. Germline V CDR1 and CDR2: MNHEY, SVGAGI. The CDR3 runs 15 residues. CDR3 protein: CASSYLAPGQTEAFF.